These T cell receptor beta chains were read from a single sample in a study of cytomegalovirus exposure and HLA in healthy donors. Sequenced by immunoSEQ multiplex PCR; TCRdb stores in-frame clones only, minus some. The data show over 250,000 clones, approximately 86% seen once. What was sequenced was PBMCs. The receptors come from a woman younger than 30 in good health and CMV-seronegative. Each CDR3 is given with its conserved first and last residue. The D gene is left open where the match is weak. Size is stated for part of the rows, as once, few or many counts, or as a class when the clone is expanded.

d_gene	len	abundance	j_gene	v_gene	CDR3nt	CDR3aa
.	17	.	TRBJ2-7	TRBV14	TGTGCCAGCAGCCAATCACGAATCCGGGAGTGGTCCTACGAGCAGTACTTC	CASSQSRIREWSYEQYF
.	13	.	TRBJ2-1	TRBV2	TGTGCCAGCGTCCGGGACTTATACAATGAGCAGTTCTTC	CASVRDLYNEQFF
TRBD1	14	.	TRBJ1-2	TRBV6-1	TGTGCCAGCACGAAGAACAGGGGATACTATGGCTACACCTTC	CASTKNRGYYGYTF
TRBD1	16	.	TRBJ1-2	TRBV9	TGTGCCAGCAGCGTAGGGACAGGACCATCTAACTATGGCTACACCTTC	CASSVGTGPSNYGYTF
TRBD1	14	once	TRBJ1-2	TRBV9	TGTGCCAGCAGCCCGAGCGGACAGGGCAGTGGCTACACCTTC	CASSPSGQGSGYTF
.	16	.	TRBJ2-5	TRBV9	TGTGCCAGCAGCGTAGCTACGTGGACAGCGCAAGAGACCCAGTACTTC	CASSVATWTAQETQYF
.	14	.	TRBJ1-6	TRBV4-3	TGCGCCAGCAGCCAAGACGGGGTAAATTCACCCCTCCACTTT	CASSQDGVNSPLHF
.	14	.	TRBJ2-1	TRBV30	TGTGCCTGGATCCATAAGGGACAAGTTAATGAGCAGTTCTTC	CAWIHKGQVNEQFF
.	13	.	TRBJ2-5	TRBV7-2	TGTGCCAGCAGCCTCCGGGTACAAGAGACCCAGTACTTC	CASSLRVQETQYF
TRBD1	14	.	TRBJ1-1	TRBV5-4	TGTGCCAGCACCAGGCGGGACAGTTACACTGAAGCTTTCTTT	CASTRRDSYTEAFF
TRBD2	17	.	TRBJ2-1	TRBV27	TGTGCCAGCAGTCCCCCCTCAAGCGGGGGGGATGTGAATGAGCAGTTCTTC	CASSPPSSGGDVNEQFF
.	15	.	TRBJ2-6	TRBV5-1	TGCGCCAGCAGCCCGACAGTCTCTGGGGCCAACGTCCTGACTTTC	CASSPTVSGANVLTF
TRBD2	16	.	TRBJ2-2	TRBV9	TGTGCCAGCAGTGGACTAGCGGGGCTAAACACCGGGGAGCTGTTTTTT	CASSGLAGLNTGELFF
.	17	.	TRBJ2-6	TRBV5-1	TGCGCCAGCAGCTTGGCCCTTACGGGCTCTGGGGCCAACGTCCTGACTTTC	CASSLALTGSGANVLTF
TRBD1	14	once	TRBJ1-2	TRBV7-9	TGTGCCAGCAGCTTAGAAGGACAGGGGGAGGGCTACACCTTC	CASSLEGQGEGYTF
TRBD1	14	.	TRBJ1-1	TRBV6-5	TGTGCCAGCAGTTACTCGGGACAGCCGATACAAGCTTTCTTT	CASSYSGQPIQAFF
TRBD2	15	.	TRBJ2-5	TRBV5-6	TGTGCCAGCAACCGATTCGACGGGGGGCAAGAGACCCAGTACTTC	CASNRFDGGQETQYF
TRBD1	15	.	TRBJ1-2	TRBV29-1	TGCAGCGTTGACAGGACAGGGAAGTCGGACTATGGCTACACCTTC	CSVDRTGKSDYGYTF
TRBD1	15	.	TRBJ2-3	TRBV5-1	TGCGCCAGCAGCTCCTCGGGACAGTACACAGATACGCAGTATTTT	CASSSSGQYTDTQYF
TRBD1	17	.	TRBJ1-5	TRBV4-1	TGCGCCAGCAGCCAAGATGGCAGGGGGCGTGCTGTTCAGCCCCAGCATTTT	CASSQDGRGRAVQPQHF
.	15	.	TRBJ2-3	TRBV7-8	TGTGCCAGCAGCTTGGGCGGGGCTAGCACAGATACGCAGTATTTT	CASSLGGASTDTQYF
.	14	few	TRBJ1-5	TRBV28	TGTGCCAGCAGTCCCCGCGTTAGCAATCAGCCCCAGCATTTT	CASSPRVSNQPQHF
TRBD2	16	.	TRBJ2-3	TRBV28	TGTGCCAGCACTGGGGGGGGAGTGGGGATTACAGATACGCAGTATTTT	CASTGGGVGITDTQYF
TRBD2	14	.	TRBJ2-1	TRBV6-4	TGTGCCAGCAGTGACTCTGGGACTAGCGGGGAGCAGTTCTTC	CASSDSGTSGEQFF
TRBD1	16	.	TRBJ2-1	TRBV18	TGTGCCAGCTCACTCGGACAGGGGCTGGGATACAATGAGCAGTTCTTC	CASSLGQGLGYNEQFF
.	13	.	TRBJ1-1	TRBV10-1	TGCGCCAGCAGTGAGTCGTTTCAGGTCGAAGCTTTCTTT	CASSESFQVEAFF
.	15	.	TRBJ1-2	TRBV5-6	TGTGCCAGCAGCTTTTCCCCCGTCGGACAGTATGGCTACACCTTC	CASSFSPVGQYGYTF
TRBD1	11	few	TRBJ1-2	TRBV29-1	TGCAGCGGTGACAGGGCACATGGCTACACCTTC	CSGDRAHGYTF
TRBD1	14	.	TRBJ1-5	TRBV4-3	TGCGCCAGCAGCCACGGGACAGGGGTGCTGCCCCAGCATTTT	CASSHGTGVLPQHF
.	13	.	TRBJ2-5	TRBV27	TGTGCCAGCAGTTTGGGAAGGGGAGAGACCCAGTACTTC	CASSLGRGETQYF
TRBD2	15	.	TRBJ2-1	TRBV6-6	TGTGCCAGCAGCGGACTAGCGGCCTCCTACAATGAGCAGTTCTTC	CASSGLAASYNEQFF
.	16	.	TRBJ1-4	TRBV7-9	TGTGCCAGCAGCTCCGGACAGTCCGGGGGGAGTGAAAAACTGTTTTTT	CASSSGQSGGSEKLFF
.	14	.	TRBJ2-1	TRBV2	TGTGCCAGCAGTCGATACAGGGAAGGGAATGAGCAGTTCTTC	CASSRYREGNEQFF
.	13	.	TRBJ1-1	TRBV7-2	TGTGCCAGCAGCTTGGGGACAAGGACTGAAGCTTTCTTT	CASSLGTRTEAFF
.	12	.	TRBJ1-2	TRBV2	TGTGCCAGCAACGGCAGGGGTAGTGACTACACCTTC	CASNGRGSDYTF
.	17	once	TRBJ2-2	TRBV27	TGTGCCAGCAGTTTACATTTAGTAGCGGCGAACACCGGGGAGCTGTTTTTT	CASSLHLVAANTGELFF
TRBD1	12	few	TRBJ1-1	TRBV6-5	TGTGCCAGCAGGATGCAGACAGGGCAAGCTTTCTTT	CASRMQTGQAFF
.	15	.	TRBJ1-1	TRBV9	TGTGCCAGCAGCGTTTTATGGAGGGTAGACACTGAAGCTTTCTTT	CASSVLWRVDTEAFF
.	17	once	TRBJ1-1	TRBV28	TGTGCCAGCAGTCCGGACGGGTATCGGGAAACGGACACTGAAGCTTTCTTT	CASSPDGYRETDTEAFF
.	12	.	TRBJ1-2	TRBV30	TGTGCCCGAGTGGCCAGGGAAGGTGGCTACACCTTC	CARVAREGGYTF
.	15	.	TRBJ1-5	TRBV5-8	TGTGCCAGCAGCCCGTGGGGGGATAGCAATCAGCCCCAGCATTTT	CASSPWGDSNQPQHF
.	13	.	TRBJ1-1	TRBV6-5	TGTGCCAGCAGACGACAGTGGGACACTGAAGCTTTCTTT	CASRRQWDTEAFF
TRBD2	17	.	TRBJ2-5	TRBV28	TGTGCCAGCTTCTCCGACCCCCGGGACTACCCCCAAGAGACCCAGTACTTC	CASFSDPRDYPQETQYF
TRBD1	15	.	TRBJ2-7	TRBV29-1	TGCAGCGCTGGACAGGGTGGTGGCATCGGGTACGAGCAGTACTTC	CSAGQGGGIGYEQYF
TRBD1	15	.	TRBJ1-2	TRBV5-1	TGCGCCAGCAGCGTGGGACAGGGTTTAAACTATGGCTACACCTTC	CASSVGQGLNYGYTF
TRBD2	15	.	TRBJ2-3	TRBV11-2	TGTGCCAGCAGCTTAGACCGGGGGGGCCTGGATACGCAGTATTTT	CASSLDRGGLDTQYF
.	15	.	TRBJ1-1	TRBV6-5	TGTGCCAGCAGTGGATACAGGGTACCGAGCACTGAAGCTTTCTTT	CASSGYRVPSTEAFF
TRBD2	14	.	TRBJ2-7	TRBV5-1	TGCGCCAGCAGCTTCGGGTTAGCGGGGCAAGAGCAGTACTTC	CASSFGLAGQEQYF
TRBD2	14	.	TRBJ2-7	TRBV2	TGTGCCAGCAGGGGGACTAGCGGGAGGTACGAGCAGTACTTC	CASRGTSGRYEQYF
TRBD2	13	.	TRBJ2-7	TRBV30	TGTGCCCAGGGACTAGCGGGCACCTACGAGCAGTACTTC	CAQGLAGTYEQYF
.	12	.	TRBJ2-7	TRBV30	TGTGCCTGGGGAGACAGCTACTCTGAGCAGTACTTC	CAWGDSYSEQYF
TRBD1	12	.	TRBJ2-7	TRBV29-1	TGCAGCGTTGGACAGGGTGGCTACGAGCAGTACTTC	CSVGQGGYEQYF
.	13	.	TRBJ1-2	TRBV7-2	TGTGCCAGCAGCTTAGAACAGATCGATGGCTACACCTTC	CASSLEQIDGYTF
TRBD2	17	.	TRBJ2-3	TRBV9	TGTGCCAGCAGCCCTCGGGGGAGCGGGGGGGCTCACGATACGCAGTATTTT	CASSPRGSGGAHDTQYF
TRBD1	22	.	TRBJ1-2	TRBV2	TGTGCCAGCAGCCAACGCCGGCCCCCCGCGGGGACAGGGAAGGGTCCGGACTATGGCTACACCTTC	CASSQRRPPAGTGKGPDYGYTF
.	14	.	TRBJ1-2	TRBV7-2	TGTGCCAGCAGCTTATTGTCCGGGTTCCATGGCTACACCTTC	CASSLLSGFHGYTF
TRBD1	15	once	TRBJ2-7	TRBV27	TGTGCCAGCAGTTTTGAGAAGGGGGCGCGGTACGAGCAGTACTTC	CASSFEKGARYEQYF
TRBD1	15	.	TRBJ1-2	TRBV9	TGTGCCAGCAGCGCCCAGGGACAGGGGATGTATGGCTACACCTTC	CASSAQGQGMYGYTF
.	12	.	TRBJ2-1	TRBV10-3	TGTGCCATCAGACAGACCGGCAATGAGCAGTTCTTC	CAIRQTGNEQFF
.	14	.	TRBJ1-1	TRBV2	TGTGCCAGCAGACACAGGGCCCAGAACACTGAAGCTTTCTTT	CASRHRAQNTEAFF